Listed below are T cell receptor beta chains from one sample, sequenced in a study of control samples from healthy donors and cancer patients. Generated by immunoSEQ multiplex PCR, the TCRdb table keeps only in-frame clones and is missing some. There are 95,000 to 100,000 clones in the sample; roughly 78% occur only once, and about 2% lies in the top ten. Sequenced sample: blood. The source of these receptors is a man in his fifties or sixties in good health. Each CDR3 is given with its conserved first and last residue. Each record gives: clone size, J gene, D gene, V gene, CDR3 protein, CDR3 DNA. A D gene is named only where the DNA matches it firmly. The size field is filled for only some rows; it gives once, few, many or a size class.

>once|TRBJ2-3|TRBD2|TRBV5-1
CASSLGLAGGRNTQYF
TGCGCCAGCAGCTTGGGACTAGCGGGAGGGCGGAATACGCAGTATTTT
>once|TRBJ2-1|TRBD1|TRBV30
CAWSIGRQGEQFF
TGTGCCTGGAGTATCGGCCGACAGGGTGAGCAGTTCTTC
>.|TRBJ1-4|.|TRBV7-8
CASSPRRQGNEKLFF
TGTGCCAGCAGCCCTCGGCGTCAGGGGAATGAAAAACTGTTTTTT
>.|TRBJ1-6|.|TRBV28
CASSWLGVTNNSPLHF
TGTGCCAGCAGTTGGTTAGGGGTTACTAATAATTCACCCCTCCACTTT
>.|TRBJ2-2|.|TRBV19
CASGPEGGELFF
TGTGCCTCTGGTCCCGAGGGCGGGGAGCTGTTTTTT
>.|TRBJ1-2|.|TRBV5-1
CASKQDGPYGYTF
TGCGCCAGCAAGCAGGACGGGCCTTATGGCTACACCTTC
>.|TRBJ2-1|TRBD2|TRBV7-9
CASSPRLAGMNEQFF
TGTGCCAGCAGCCCCCGACTAGCGGGAATGAATGAGCAGTTCTTC
>.|TRBJ1-1|.|TRBV4-1
CASSQASGVGLLTEAFF
TGCGCCAGCAGCCAAGCGTCGGGGGTGGGGCTACTCACTGAAGCTTTCTTT
>.|TRBJ1-3|.|TRBV9
CASSVDLTGRGNTIYF
TGTGCCAGCAGCGTAGATTTAACAGGGCGTGGAAACACCATATATTTT
>.|TRBJ2-7|TRBD2|TRBV30
CAWSVGSGGAREQYF
TGTGCCTGGAGTGTAGGGTCCGGGGGGGCGCGCGAGCAGTACTTC
>.|TRBJ2-1|.|TRBV2
CASTQSSYNEQFF
TGTGCCAGCACCCAGAGCTCCTACAATGAGCAGTTCTTC
>.|TRBJ1-1|.|TRBV30
CAWTLGDGTEAFF
TGTGCCTGGACCCTCGGTGATGGGACTGAAGCTTTCTTT
>.|TRBJ1-1|TRBD1|TRBV30
CAWVPGQGPTEAFF
TGTGCCTGGGTCCCGGGACAGGGGCCCACTGAAGCTTTCTTT
>.|TRBJ2-3|.|TRBV19
CASSFSVSTDTQYF
TGTGCCAGTAGTTTCTCGGTTAGCACAGATACGCAGTATTTT
>.|TRBJ1-6|.|TRBV19
CASSIDRGGNSPLHF
TGTGCCAGTAGTATAGACAGGGGTGGTAATTCACCCCTCCACTTT
>.|TRBJ2-2|.|TRBV11-2
CASSLTGNTGELFF
TGTGCCAGCAGCTTGACAGGGAACACCGGGGAGCTGTTTTTT
>.|TRBJ2-2|.|TRBV5-1
CASSGQANTGELFF
TGCGCCAGCAGCGGTCAGGCAAACACCGGGGAGCTGTTTTTT
>.|TRBJ2-3|.|TRBV7-8
CASSLVGSLDTDTQYF
TGTGCCAGCAGCTTAGTTGGGAGTTTAGACACAGATACGCAGTATTTT
>.|TRBJ1-5|.|TRBV2
CASSGGDQPQHF
TGTGCCAGCAGTGGTGGGGATCAGCCCCAGCATTTT
>.|TRBJ2-1|.|TRBV30
CAWSELARDEQFF
TGTGCCTGGAGTGAACTAGCTAGGGATGAGCAGTTCTTC
>.|TRBJ1-1|TRBD1|TRBV7-9
CASSLKTGGHTEAFF
TGTGCCAGCAGCCTTAAGACAGGGGGTCACACTGAAGCTTTCTTT
>.|TRBJ1-5|.|TRBV20-1
CSASSDRFNQPQHF
TGCAGTGCTAGTAGTGACAGATTCAATCAGCCCCAGCATTTT
>.|TRBJ2-2|.|TRBV2
CASSEGMTANTGELFF
TGTGCCAGCAGTGAAGGTATGACAGCGAACACCGGGGAGCTGTTTTTT
>.|TRBJ1-2|.|TRBV5-1
CASSSGAYGYTF
TGCGCCAGCAGCTCGGGGGCCTATGGCTACACCTTC
>.|TRBJ2-3|TRBD2|TRBV5-4
CASSSRGEAKAQYF
TGTGCCAGCAGCTCACGGGGGGAGGCGAAGGCGCAGTATTTT
>few|TRBJ1-2|.|TRBV10-3
CAISQTSPDSYGYTF
TGTGCCATCAGCCAAACTAGCCCCGACTCCTATGGCTACACCTTC
>.|TRBJ1-1|.|TRBV2
CASRAGRDITEAFF
TGTGCCAGCAGAGCCGGACGGGATATAACTGAAGCTTTCTTT
>.|TRBJ2-7|.|TRBV6-5
CASSYDLDRMNEQYF
TGTGCCAGCAGTTACGATCTGGACCGGATGAACGAGCAGTACTTC
>.|TRBJ1-4|TRBD1|TRBV5-1
CASSLSAAGGEKLFF
TGCGCCAGCAGCTTGAGTGCGGCAGGGGGTGAAAAACTGTTTTTT
>.|TRBJ1-2|TRBD1|TRBV5-6
CASSWGTGGGDGYTF
TGTGCCAGCAGCTGGGGGACAGGGGGAGGCGATGGCTACACCTTC
>.|TRBJ1-5|TRBD1|TRBV2
CASTIVGGDQPQHF
TGTGCCAGCACCATAGTAGGGGGCGATCAGCCCCAGCATTTT
>.|TRBJ1-2|TRBD1|TRBV30
CASRTGSNYGYTF
TGTGCCTCCAGGACAGGCAGTAACTATGGCTACACCTTC
>once|TRBJ2-7|TRBD2|TRBV4-1
CASSPRGGSSYEQYF
TGCGCCAGCAGCCCCCGGGGGGGGTCATCCTACGAGCAGTACTTC
>.|TRBJ2-7|.|TRBV19
CASSIEGGRQYF
TGTGCCAGTAGTATAGAAGGGGGTCGGCAGTACTTC
>.|TRBJ2-7|TRBD1|TRBV3-1/TRBV3-2
CASSLEPGGSSYEQYF
TGTGCCAGCAGCCTGGAACCAGGGGGCAGCTCCTACGAGCAGTACTTC
>.|TRBJ2-2|.|TRBV5-5
CASSLEGQNTGELFF
TGTGCCAGCAGCTTGGAGGGGCAGAACACCGGGGAGCTGTTTTTT
>.|TRBJ2-7|.|TRBV12-3/TRBV12-4
CASSFTEYEQYF
TGTGCCAGCAGTTTCACTGAGTACGAGCAGTACTTC
>.|TRBJ2-7|.|TRBV5-4
CASSIDGGWGYEQYF
TGTGCCAGCAGCATAGACGGCGGGTGGGGCTACGAGCAGTACTTC
>.|TRBJ1-1|.|TRBV5-1
CASSWDPSNTEAFF
TGCGCCAGCAGCTGGGACCCATCGAACACTGAAGCTTTCTTT
>.|TRBJ1-2|.|TRBV6-6
CASSYSSRSLGGTF
TGTGCCAGCAGTTACTCATCCAGGTCTTTGGGAGGCACCTTC
>.|TRBJ1-1|.|TRBV6-5
CASSYQGVMNTEAFF
TGTGCCAGCAGTTACCAAGGGGTGATGAACACTGAAGCTTTCTTT
>.|TRBJ1-1|.|TRBV9
CASSPRHQRNTEAFF
TGTGCCAGCAGCCCACGACATCAGCGAAACACTGAAGCTTTCTTT
>few|TRBJ2-5|.|TRBV5-5
CASSSPGRSQETQYF
TGTGCCAGCAGCTCACCGGGACGGAGCCAAGAGACCCAGTACTTC
>.|TRBJ1-3|.|TRBV19
CATDPAGRYTGNTIYF
TGTGCCACCGACCCGGCAGGGCGCTATACTGGAAACACCATATATTTT
>.|TRBJ1-5|TRBD1|TRBV6-5
CASSLFGQGGNQPQHF
TGTGCCAGCAGTTTATTCGGACAGGGTGGTAATCAGCCCCAGCATTTT
>few|TRBJ1-6|.|TRBV4-2
CASSQDQKGPAMPLHF
TGTGCCAGCAGCCAAGATCAAAAGGGCCCGGCAATGCCCCTCCACTTT
>.|TRBJ1-2|.|TRBV5-1
CASTIYPGRNYGYTF
TGCGCCAGCACCATTTACCCAGGGCGAAACTATGGCTACACCTTC
>.|TRBJ2-7|TRBD2|TRBV6-6
CASSGRAMYEQYF
TGTGCCAGCAGCGGGAGGGCCATGTACGAGCAGTACTTC
>.|TRBJ2-3|TRBD2|TRBV4-1
CASSYTGTSGGDYSTDTQYF
TGCGCCAGCAGCTATACCGGGACTAGCGGGGGGGACTATAGCACAGATACGCAGTATTTT
>.|TRBJ2-2|.|TRBV12-3/TRBV12-4
CASSRTGELFF
TGTGCCAGCAGCCGGACCGGGGAGCTGTTTTTT
>.|TRBJ2-7|TRBD2|TRBV5-1
CASSLAKGLAGPNYEQYF
TGCGCCAGCAGCTTGGCCAAGGGACTAGCGGGGCCAAATTACGAGCAGTACTTC